This T cell receptor (beta chain) comes out of a study of CXCR3-negative and CXCR3-positive naive CD8 T cells. Study-wide results and limits: CXCR3-positive naive cells had TRB CDR3s that were more hydrophobic than CXCR3-negative naive cells had. The naive subsets expressed comparable surface CD5, and the authors inferred TCR strength from TRB CDR3 properties. Diversity ran similarly high across both naive subsets but far lower in memory CD8+ cells.

A note on this clonotype: Its antigen remains unidentified.

The authors prepared UMI-labeled TRB cDNA libraries by 5' RACE. Each CDR3 protein gets one entry in TCRdb, which reprocessed the 5' RACE reads and gives no DNA. The sample's table shows some 6,700 distinct CDR3 sequences. Every individual CD8+ T cell subset underwent sorting in triplicate at more than 250,000 cells apiece. CD45RO-CCR7+CD27+CD95- defined naive CD8+ T cells. The sample taken for sequencing was naive CXCR3+ CD8+ T cells from blood. Subset here: CD45RO-CCR7+CD27+CD95- naive CD8+ T cells expressing CXCR3 (TNR3+). The receptor comes from a human donor in good health. Some clones in this sample may be carry-over from other donors' samples.

CDR3 loop: CSAGEQPYNEQFF. The V gene is TRBV29-1, the J gene TRBJ2-1; TCRdb's assignment of TRBD1 cannot be checked, as there is no DNA. Germline assignment: CDR1 SQVTM and CDR2 ANQGSEA. The CDR3 length is 13 residues.